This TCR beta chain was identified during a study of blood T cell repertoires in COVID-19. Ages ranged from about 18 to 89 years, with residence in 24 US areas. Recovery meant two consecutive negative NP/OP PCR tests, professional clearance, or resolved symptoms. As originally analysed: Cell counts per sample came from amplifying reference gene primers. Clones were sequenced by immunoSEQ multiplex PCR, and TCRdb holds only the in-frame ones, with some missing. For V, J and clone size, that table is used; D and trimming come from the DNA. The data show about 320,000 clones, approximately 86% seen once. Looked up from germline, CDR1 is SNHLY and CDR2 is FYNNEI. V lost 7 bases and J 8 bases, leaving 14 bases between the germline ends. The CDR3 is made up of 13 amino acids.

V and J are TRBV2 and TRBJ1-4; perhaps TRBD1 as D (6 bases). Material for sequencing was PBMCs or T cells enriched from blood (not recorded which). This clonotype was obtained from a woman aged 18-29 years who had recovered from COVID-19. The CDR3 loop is CASKGRGREKLFF. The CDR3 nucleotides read TGTGCCAGCAAGGGCAGGGGAAGAGAAAAACTGTTTTTT.